The clone carrying this T cell receptor (beta chain) was seen only once. The antigen remains unidentified. This record belongs to a study of vaccination effects on CD4 cells after COVID-19. Study context: Wells of some 1.9 million PBMC each were grown with roughly 10 IU/ml IL-2 and roughly 9.2 ug/ml peptides.

TCRdb keeps only in-frame clones here, not all; method: immunoSEQ multiplex PCR. The sample records about 73,000 clones, less than 75% being singletons. With V trimmed by 5 bases and J by 4 bases, 6 bases remained unmatched. The germline CDR1 and CDR2 sequences are MNHEY and SVGEGT. This CDR3 is built from 14 residues. Findings and caveats of the study: Missing from the study were early post-infection timepoints, and its convalescent patients were few.

Subsequent to a culture period of about nine days, CD4+ T cells were isolated. Each participant was administered two doses of either the BNT162b2 or the mRNA-1273 vaccine. On both days 3 and 7, half of the culture medium was replaced with IL-2 medium. The chain employs TRBV6-2 or TRBV6-3 and TRBJ1-2; 8 nucleotides line up with TRBD1. This material consisted of CD4+ T cells from PBMCs cultured without peptide, taken after COVID-19 vaccination. This clonotype was sampled from a human donor who received a COVID-19 vaccine. The chain's CDR3 is CASSKGQGSYGYTF. DNA for the CDR3: TGTGCCAGCAGTAAAGGACAGGGCAGCTATGGCTACACCTTC.